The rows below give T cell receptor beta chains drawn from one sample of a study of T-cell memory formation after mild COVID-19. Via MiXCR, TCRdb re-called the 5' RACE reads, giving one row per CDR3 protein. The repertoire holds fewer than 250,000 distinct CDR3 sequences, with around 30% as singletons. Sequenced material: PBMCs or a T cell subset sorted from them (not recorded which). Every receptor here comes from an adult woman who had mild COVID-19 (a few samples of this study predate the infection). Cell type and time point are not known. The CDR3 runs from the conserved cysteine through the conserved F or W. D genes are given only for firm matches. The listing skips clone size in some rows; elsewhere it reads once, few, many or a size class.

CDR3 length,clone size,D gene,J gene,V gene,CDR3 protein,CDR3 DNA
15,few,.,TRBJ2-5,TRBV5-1,CASSFRGPRQETQYF,TGCGCCAGCAGCTTCAGGGGCCCCCGCCAAGAGACCCAGTACTTC
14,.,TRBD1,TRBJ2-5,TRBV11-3,CASSLRQGLETQYF,TGTGCCAGCAGCTTAAGACAGGGGTTGGAGACCCAGTACTTC
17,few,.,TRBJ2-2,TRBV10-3,CAISAGRGQDGTGELFF,TGTGCCATCAGCGCAGGCAGGGGCCAGGACGGGACCGGGGAGCTGTTTTTT
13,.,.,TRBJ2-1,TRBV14,CASSQAGVNEQFF,TGTGCCAGCAGCCAAGCGGGGGTCAATGAGCAGTTCTTC
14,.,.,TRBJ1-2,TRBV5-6,CASSLDPQPYGYTF,TGTGCCAGCAGCTTGGACCCTCAACCCTATGGCTACACCTTC
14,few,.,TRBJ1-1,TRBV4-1,CASSQVGWNTEAFF,TGCGCCAGCAGCCAGGTCGGGTGGAACACTGAAGCTTTCTTT
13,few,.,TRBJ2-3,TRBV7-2,CASSGTPGDTQYF,TGTGCCAGCAGCGGGACTCCGGGTGATACGCAGTATTTT
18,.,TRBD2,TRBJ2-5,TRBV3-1,CASSQDKGLAGAPETQYF,TGTGCCAGCAGCCAAGATAAGGGACTAGCGGGAGCCCCAGAGACCCAGTACTTC
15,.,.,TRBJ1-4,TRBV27,CASSLLGRSAEKLFF,TGTGCCAGCAGTTTATTGGGCAGATCAGCCGAAAAACTGTTTTTT
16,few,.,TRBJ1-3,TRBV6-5,CASSPRDPTSGNTIYF,TGTGCCAGCAGCCCCCGCGACCCGACCTCTGGAAACACCATATATTTT
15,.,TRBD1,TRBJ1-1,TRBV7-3,CASSQSGGMNTEAFF,TGTGCCAGCAGTCAATCAGGGGGCATGAACACTGAAGCTTTCTTT
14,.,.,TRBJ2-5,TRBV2,CASRAGTEQETQYF,TGTGCCAGCAGGGCGGGGACAGAACAAGAGACCCAGTACTTC
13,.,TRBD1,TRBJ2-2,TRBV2,CATRQGPTGELFF,TGTGCCACCCGACAGGGTCCGACCGGGGAGCTGTTTTTT
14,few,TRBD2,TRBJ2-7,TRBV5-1,CASSLTSGPYEQYF,TGCGCCAGCAGCCTGACTAGCGGACCCTACGAGCAGTACTTC
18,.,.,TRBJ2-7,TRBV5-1,CASSFVGPGMGGIDEQYF,TGCGCCAGCAGCTTCGTGGGGCCGGGGATGGGAGGCATCGACGAGCAGTACTTC
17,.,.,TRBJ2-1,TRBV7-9,CASSPRPGTPSTNEQFF,TGTGCCAGCAGCCCCCGACCCGGGACTCCCTCAACCAATGAGCAGTTCTTC
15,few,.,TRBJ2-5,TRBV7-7,CASSPRQEVLETQYF,TGTGCCAGCAGCCCAAGACAGGAGGTTTTGGAGACCCAGTACTTC
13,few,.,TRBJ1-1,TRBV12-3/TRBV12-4,CASGTSGETEAFF,TGTGCCAGCGGAACTTCTGGGGAGACTGAAGCTTTCTTT
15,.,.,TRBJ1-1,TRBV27,CASSLSGFVNTEAFF,TGTGCCAGCAGTTTATCAGGATTCGTGAACACTGAAGCTTTCTTT
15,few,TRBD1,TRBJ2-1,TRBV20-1,CSARGGQGNHNEQFF,TGCAGTGCTAGAGGGGGACAGGGAAACCACAATGAGCAGTTCTTC
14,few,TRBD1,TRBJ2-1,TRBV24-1,CATSEGQGYNEQFF,TGTGCCACCAGTGAAGGACAGGGGTACAATGAGCAGTTCTTC
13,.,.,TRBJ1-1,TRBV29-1,CSVQENPNTEAFF,TGCAGCGTCCAGGAGAACCCAAACACTGAAGCTTTCTTT
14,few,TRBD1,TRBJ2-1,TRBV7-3,CASSPTGQGVEQFF,TGTGCCAGCAGCCCAACGGGACAGGGAGTCGAGCAGTTCTTC
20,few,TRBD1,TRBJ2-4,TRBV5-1,CASSFVGTGGEVRAKNIQYF,TGCGCCAGCAGCTTCGTGGGTACAGGGGGCGAGGTTAGGGCCAAAAACATTCAGTACTTC
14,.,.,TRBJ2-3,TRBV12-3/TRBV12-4,CASSFPRRRLTQYF,TGTGCCAGCAGTTTCCCGAGGAGGAGATTAACGCAGTATTTT
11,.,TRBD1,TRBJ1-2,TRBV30,CAWGTGNGYTF,TGTGCCTGGGGGACAGGGAACGGCTACACCTTC
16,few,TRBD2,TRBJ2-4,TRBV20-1,CSARDGGLVAKNIQYF,TGCAGTGCTAGAGACGGGGGGTTGGTTGCCAAAAACATTCAGTACTTC
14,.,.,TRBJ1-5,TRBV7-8,CASHVTGTNQPQHF,TGTGCCAGCCACGTCACGGGGACAAATCAGCCCCAGCATTTT
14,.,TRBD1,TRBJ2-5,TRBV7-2,CASSSGQLQETQYF,TGTGCCAGCAGCTCGGGACAGCTACAAGAGACCCAGTACTTC
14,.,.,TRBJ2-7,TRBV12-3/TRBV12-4,CASSPPLYSYEQYF,TGTGCCAGCAGTCCCCCGTTGTACTCCTACGAGCAGTACTTC
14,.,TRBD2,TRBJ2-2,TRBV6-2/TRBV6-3,CASRPSGNTGELFF,TGTGCCAGCAGGCCTAGCGGTAACACCGGGGAGCTGTTTTTT
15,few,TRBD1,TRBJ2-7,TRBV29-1,CSVVGGQGIFYEQYF,TGCAGCGTTGTGGGGGGACAGGGGATATTCTACGAGCAGTACTTC
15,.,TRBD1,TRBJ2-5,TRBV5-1,CASSAGTGNQETQYF,TGCGCCAGCAGCGCCGGGACAGGCAACCAAGAGACCCAGTACTTC
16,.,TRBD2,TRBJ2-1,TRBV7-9,CASSLAGGRAVNEQFF,TGTGCCAGCAGCTTAGCTGGCGGGAGGGCCGTTAATGAGCAGTTCTTC
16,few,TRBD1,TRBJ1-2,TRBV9,CASSVGRQGIGYGYTF,TGTGCCAGCAGCGTAGGACGACAGGGGATCGGGTATGGCTACACCTTC
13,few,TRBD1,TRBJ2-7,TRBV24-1,CATRDGTGGEQYF,TGTGCCACCAGGGATGGGACAGGCGGCGAGCAGTACTTC
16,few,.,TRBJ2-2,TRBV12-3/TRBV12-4,CASTPLGGPGTGELFF,TGTGCCAGCACCCCCCTCGGGGGGCCGGGCACCGGGGAGCTGTTTTTT
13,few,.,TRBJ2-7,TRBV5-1,CASSWGPQYEQYF,TGCGCCAGCAGCTGGGGTCCCCAATACGAGCAGTACTTC
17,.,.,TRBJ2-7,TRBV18,CASSSTPSDTYSYEQYF,TGTGCCAGCTCATCGACCCCTTCAGACACGTACTCCTACGAGCAGTACTTC
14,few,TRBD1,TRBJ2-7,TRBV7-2,CASSWGQAFYEQYF,TGTGCCAGCAGCTGGGGACAGGCTTTCTACGAGCAGTACTTC
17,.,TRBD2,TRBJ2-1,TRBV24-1,CATSDPSGGSYIGEQFF,TGTGCCACCAGTGACCCGTCGGGGGGGTCATACATCGGTGAGCAGTTCTTC
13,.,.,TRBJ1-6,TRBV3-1,CASSRAGESPLHF,TGTGCCAGCAGCCGCGCAGGGGAGTCACCCCTCCACTTT